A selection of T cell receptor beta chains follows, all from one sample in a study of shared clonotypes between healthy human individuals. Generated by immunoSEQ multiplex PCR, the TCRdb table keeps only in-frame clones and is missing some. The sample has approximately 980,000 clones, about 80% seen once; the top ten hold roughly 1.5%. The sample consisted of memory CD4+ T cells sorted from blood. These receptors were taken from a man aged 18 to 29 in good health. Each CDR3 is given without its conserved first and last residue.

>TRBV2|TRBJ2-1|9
ASSVANEQF
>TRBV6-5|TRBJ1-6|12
ASRQSGGNSPLH
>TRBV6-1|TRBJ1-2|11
ASSVSGNYGYT
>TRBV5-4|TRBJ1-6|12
ASSKDRWNSPLH
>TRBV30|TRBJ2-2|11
AWTGANTGELF
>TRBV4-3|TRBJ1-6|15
ASSQDYGDGRNSPLH
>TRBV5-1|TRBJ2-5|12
ASSLAPGGETQY
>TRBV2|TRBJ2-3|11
ATRRAPTDTQY
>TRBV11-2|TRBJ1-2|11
ASSLVEGYGYT
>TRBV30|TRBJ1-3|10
AWGTEKNTIY
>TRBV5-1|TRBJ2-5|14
ASRTTGNQYQETQY
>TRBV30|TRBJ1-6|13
ASEPQGSGNSPLH
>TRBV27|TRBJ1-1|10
ASSWRDGEAF
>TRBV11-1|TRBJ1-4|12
ASSYGAANEKLF
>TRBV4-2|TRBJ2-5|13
ASSRDPVGQETQY
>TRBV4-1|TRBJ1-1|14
ASSPTGQGTNTEAF
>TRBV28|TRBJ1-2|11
ASKDRALSGYT
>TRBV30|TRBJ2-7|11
AWSRGSPYEQY
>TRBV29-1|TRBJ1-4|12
SVEDRGGREKLF
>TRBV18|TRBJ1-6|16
ASSPIITGFSNNSPLH
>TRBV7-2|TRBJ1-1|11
ASSHRGGTEAF
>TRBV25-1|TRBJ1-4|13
ASSDRGRGNEKLF
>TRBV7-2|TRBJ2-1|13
ASTSAGGHHNEQF
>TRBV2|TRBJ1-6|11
ASSEMGNSPLH
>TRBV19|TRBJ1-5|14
ASSIGTTYSNQPQH
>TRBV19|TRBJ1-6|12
ASSEPGQNSPLH
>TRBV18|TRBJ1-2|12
ASSRDRDDYGYT
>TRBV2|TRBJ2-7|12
ASSNPPSSYEQY
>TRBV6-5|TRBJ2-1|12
ASRPLAGKDEQF
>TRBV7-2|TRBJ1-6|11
ASSTRAETPLH
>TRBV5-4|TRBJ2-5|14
ASSPVPSGMQETQY
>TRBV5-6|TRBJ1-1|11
ASSFGQGAEAF
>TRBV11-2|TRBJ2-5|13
ASSIDRTAGETQY
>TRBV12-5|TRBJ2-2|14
ASGWGASANTGELF
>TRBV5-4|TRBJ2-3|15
ASSVDRLAGGTDTQY
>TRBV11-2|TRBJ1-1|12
ASSLGDVNTEAF